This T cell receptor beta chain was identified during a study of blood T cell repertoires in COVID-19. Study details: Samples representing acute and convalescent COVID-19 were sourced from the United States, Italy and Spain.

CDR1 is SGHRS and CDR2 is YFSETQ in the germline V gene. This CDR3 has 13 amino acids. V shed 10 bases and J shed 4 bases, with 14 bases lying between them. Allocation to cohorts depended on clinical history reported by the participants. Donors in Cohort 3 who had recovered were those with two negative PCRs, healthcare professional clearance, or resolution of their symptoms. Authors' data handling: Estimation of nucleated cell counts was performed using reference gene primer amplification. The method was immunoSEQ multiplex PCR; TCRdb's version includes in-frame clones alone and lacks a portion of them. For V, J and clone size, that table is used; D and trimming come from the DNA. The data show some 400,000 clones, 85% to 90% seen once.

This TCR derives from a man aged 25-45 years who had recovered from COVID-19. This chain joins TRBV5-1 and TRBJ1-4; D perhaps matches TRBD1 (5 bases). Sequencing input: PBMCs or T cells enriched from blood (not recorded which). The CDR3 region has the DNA TGCGCCTCTGGGGCAGACCTTAATGAAAAACTGTTTTTT. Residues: CASGADLNEKLFF.